A single sample is the source of the 9 T cell receptor beta chains below, sequenced in a study of T-cell reconstitution after alpha-beta-depleted transplantation in children. Using unique molecular identifiers, the investigators prepared the TCRbeta library. TCRdb itself ran the PCR reads through MiXCR, one entry per CDR3 protein. The sample lists under 750,000 distinct CDR3 sequences; more than 20% were seen once. Sequencing used PBMCs, mostly from graft donor cells, obtained 360 days after TCRalphabeta/CD19-depleted stem cell transplant. The source of these receptors is a boy under two years old who had a stem cell transplant for acute myeloid leukemia, so the T cells may come from the graft donor.

This sequence joins TRBV20-1 and TRBJ2-2; D is unclear. Germline CDR1 and CDR2: DFQATT and SNEGSKA (reference sequence). V was clipped by 6 bases and J by 3 bases, with 11 bases between them. The CDR3 has 13 amino acids. Written as DNA, the CDR3 is TGCAGTGCCTTAGACATTTACACCGGGGAGCTGTTTTTT. It encodes CSALDIYTGELFF.

In this sample, this clonotype turned up a few times. This chain joins TRBV28 and TRBJ1-2, with 10 bases identical to TRBD1. Trimming took 4 bases from V and 7 from J; bases not matched to a gene: 9. Germline V CDR1 and CDR2: MDHEN, SYDVKM. This CDR3 comprises 15 residues. The CDR3 region has the DNA TGTGCCAGCAGTTCAGCCGGGACAGGGGCGCGTGGCTACACCTTC. Amino acids: CASSSAGTGARGYTF.

This clonotype has a handful of counts. The rearrangement links TRBV20-1 to TRBJ1-5, with D hard to call. Germline V gene data show CDR1 as DFQATT and CDR2 as SNEGSKA (reference sequence). The V end was cut by 0 bases, the J end by 4 bases, with 10 bases between. The CDR3 contains 14 residues. The CDR3, as DNA: TGCAGTGCTAGAGAAAGCCTTGGGAATCAGCCCCAGCATTTT. The encoded protein is CSARESLGNQPQHF.

The table lists this clonotype with many counts. The genes are TRBV29-1 and TRBJ2-5, with 11 bases lining up with TRBD1. CDR3 length equals 13 residues. Germline V gene lookup returns CDR1 SQVTM and CDR2 ANQGSEA. With V trimmed by 6 bases and J by 4 bases, 4 bases remained unmatched. This CDR3 reads CSVRTGGRETQYF. CDR3 nucleotides: TGCAGCGTCCGGACAGGGGGCAGAGAGACCCAGTACTTC.

The V gene is TRBV7-6, the J gene TRBJ2-1, with TRBD2 matching over 10 bases. J lost 8 bases, V lost 3 bases, and 10 bases had no gene match. Germline-derived CDR1 and CDR2 are SGHVS and FNYEAQ. This CDR3 contains 16 residues. The chain's CDR3 is CASSFTPAGGRDEQFF. DNA of the CDR3: TGTGCCAGCAGCTTTACCCCAGCGGGGGGGCGGGATGAGCAGTTCTTC. The full variable domain, completed using reference TRBV7-6 and TRBJ2-1, is GAGVSQSPRYKVTKRGQDVALRCDPISGHVSLYWYRQALGQGPEFLTYFNYEAQQDKSGLPNDRFSAERPEGSISTLTIQRTEQRDSAMYRCASSFTPAGGRDEQFFGPGTRLTVL.

This clonotype has ten or more counts. The V and J genes are TRBV12-3 or TRBV12-4 and TRBJ2-1, with 12 bases that match TRBD2. CDR3 length: 13 residues. Germline trimming cut 1 base from V and 15 bases from J; bases unmatched to any gene: 4. The CDR3 DNA is TGTGCCAGCAGTTTAGGCATACTAGCGGGGGGGTTCTTC. Its translation: CASSLGILAGGFF.

This chain uses TRBV4-3 with TRBJ2-1, with 8 bases matching TRBD2. This CDR3 is built from 15 residues. Trimming took 4 bases from V and 6 from J; bases not matched to a gene: 8. Germline values: CDR1 LGHNA, CDR2 YSLEER. The chain's CDR3 is CASSPGLAAGNEQFF. The CDR3 coding sequence is TGCGCCAGCAGCCCAGGACTAGCAGCCGGCAATGAGCAGTTCTTC.

CDR3: CSARDFSGGADEQFF. The CDR3 region has the DNA TGCAGTGCTAGAGATTTTAGCGGGGGGGCCGATGAGCAGTTCTTC. This chain links TRBV20-1 with TRBJ2-1; 11 bases map to TRBD2. Trimming cost V 0 bases and J 8 bases; bases outside gene matches: 6. The CDR3 contains 15 residues. The germline CDR1 and CDR2 sequences are DFQATT and SNEGSKA (reference sequence).

The gene calls are TRBV5-1 and TRBJ1-1; D is uncertain. The length of the CDR3 is 12 residues. Germline CDR1 SGHRS, CDR2 YFSETQ. V was pared by 4 bases and J by 8 bases, with 12 bases between. CDR3 sequence: CASSASGMEAFF. The CDR3 coding sequence is TGCGCCAGCAGCGCCTCGGGGATGGAAGCTTTCTTT.